This TCR beta chain was found in a study of identical twins. This clonotype was counted only a few times. V dropped 1 base and J dropped 0; count of bases not matched to a gene: 4. Germline CDR1 and CDR2: SGHTA and FQGNSA. The CDR3 has 16 residues. Each CDR3 protein gets one entry after TCRdb re-called the 5' RACE reads with MiXCR. The sample contains approximately 680,000 distinct CDR3 sequences, less than 9% of which appear only once. This same sample was also taken into another study, of yellow fever vaccine responses in identical twins.

Sequenced: PBMCs. The gene calls are TRBV7-2 and TRBJ2-5; 8 nucleotides align to TRBD2. The sequence was collected from a woman between 18 and 29 years old in good health. Here the CDR3 DNA reads TGTGCCAGCAGCTTAGAGAAGCGGGGGTACCAAGAGACCCAGTACTTC. Translating gives CASSLEKRGYQETQYF. Combining the CDR3 with reference TRBV7-2 and TRBJ2-5 gives the whole variable domain GAGVSQSPSNKVTEKGKDVELRCDPISGHTALYWYRQSLGQGLEFLIYFQGNSAPDKSGLPSDRFSAERTGGSVSTLTIQRTQQEDSAVYLCASSLEKRGYQETQYFGPGTRLLVL.